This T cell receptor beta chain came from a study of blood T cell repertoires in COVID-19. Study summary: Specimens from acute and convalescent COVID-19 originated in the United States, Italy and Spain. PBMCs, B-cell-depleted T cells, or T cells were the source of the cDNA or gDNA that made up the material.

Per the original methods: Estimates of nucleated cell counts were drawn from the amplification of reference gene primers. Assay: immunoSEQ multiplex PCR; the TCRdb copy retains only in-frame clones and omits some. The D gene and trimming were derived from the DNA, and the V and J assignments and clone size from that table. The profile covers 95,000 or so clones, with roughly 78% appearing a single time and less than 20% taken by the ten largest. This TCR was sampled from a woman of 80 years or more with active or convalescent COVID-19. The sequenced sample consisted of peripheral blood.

The CDR3 protein is CASSLAGQGRSPLHF. Here the CDR3 DNA reads TGCGCCAGCAGCCTGGCGGGACAGGGCCGTTCACCCCTCCACTTT. V is TRBV5-1 and J is TRBJ1-6, with 9 bases fitting TRBD1. J lost 9 bases, V lost 4 bases, and 8 bases had no gene match. Germline CDR1 reads SGHRS; CDR2 reads YFSETQ. The CDR3 is made up of 15 amino acids.